The rows below give T cell receptor beta chains drawn from one sample of a study of blood T cell repertoires in COVID-19. Only in-frame clones appear in the TCRdb table, and some are missing; sequencing was by immunoSEQ multiplex PCR. The sample carries some 68,000 clones, around 90% recorded once. Material: peripheral blood. The receptor source for this set is a middle-aged man with COVID-19, enrolled during active disease. The CDR3 runs from the conserved cysteine through the conserved F or W. Fields, in order: V gene, J gene, CDR3 protein.

TRBV4-1	TRBJ1-1	CASSQPLRGGAHTEAFF
TRBV3-1/TRBV3-2	TRBJ1-3	CASSLRRTGRSSGNTIYF
TRBV7-9	TRBJ1-1	CASSTRQSQEAFF
TRBV6-2/TRBV6-3	TRBJ2-1	CASSAGQGASHEQFF
TRBV5-1	TRBJ1-1	CASSLIQGAGEAAFF
TRBV6-5	TRBJ2-7	CASSYSRQALYEQYF
TRBV7-3	TRBJ2-1	CASSPPSGGSYNEQFF
TRBV4-2	TRBJ2-1	CASSLQDRAYNEQFF
TRBV28	TRBJ2-6	CASLPIDSTLSSGANVLTF
TRBV5-1	TRBJ2-1	CASSLSTGVNEQFF
TRBV29-1	TRBJ2-2	CSVVGLAGAGELFF
TRBV20-1	TRBJ1-1	CSALGLSEAFF
TRBV29-1	TRBJ1-2	CSVDTAGANYGYTF
TRBV6-5	TRBJ2-7	CASSYERAPYEQYF
TRBV25-1	TRBJ1-2	CASSESVYGYTF
TRBV10-3	TRBJ2-5	CAISEPTKQETQYF
TRBV5-1	TRBJ2-2	CASSLSQGGGELFF
TRBV11-2	TRBJ2-7	CASSLNSNEQYF
TRBV6-5	TRBJ2-2	CASIRTSDTGELFF
TRBV7-9	TRBJ2-7	CASSRTSYEQYF
TRBV18	TRBJ2-7	CASSPEQRYEQYF
TRBV7-2	TRBJ1-2	CASSARFLAGGYTF
TRBV28	TRBJ1-5	CASSSRDRTNQPQHF
TRBV6-6	TRBJ1-2	CASNDGQGPYGYTF
TRBV6-7	TRBJ1-1	CARRDTGENTSGTEAFF
TRBV5-4	TRBJ1-2	CASSAGIVNYGYTF
TRBV5-1	TRBJ2-3	CASTTGTGVIADTQYF
TRBV4-1	TRBJ2-5	CASSQASTGAPGTQYF
TRBV3-1/TRBV3-2	TRBJ2-7	CASSSGTASYEQYF
TRBV5-5	TRBJ2-1	CASSAGTGEVNEQFF
TRBV5-5	TRBJ1-2	CASSFSPLDTRYGYTF
TRBV19	TRBJ1-1	CASSINQGGTEAFF
TRBV6-1	TRBJ2-5	CASSEGTGTSGQETQYF
TRBV18	TRBJ1-4	CASSPRDRGRANEKLFF
TRBV19	TRBJ1-4	CASSLQSATNEKLFF
TRBV18	TRBJ2-3	CASSPMVGAGIHTDTQYF
TRBV10-3	TRBJ1-6	CAARQAGSYNSPLHF
TRBV19	TRBJ2-7	CASSPGPGGYEQYF
TRBV15	TRBJ1-6	CATSRERIENSPLHF